The T cell receptor (beta chain) under discussion was sequenced for a study of early T cells in non-severe SARS-CoV-2 infection. The wider study: Bulk RNA isolated from unsorted whole blood underwent sequencing; chains were not paired.

Turning to this clonotype: Its antigen remains unknown.

The protocol attached unique molecular identifiers to individual cDNA molecules. TCRdb fed the 5' RACE reads into MiXCR, producing one record per CDR3 protein. This table has about 98,000 distinct CDR3 sequences, 8% to 13% appearing once. Germline CDR1 and CDR2: MDHEN and SYDVKM. The CDR3 sequence is 13 residues long. Trimming pared 6 bases from V and 2 bases from J, leaving 5 bases between. Whole-study findings and limits: Database matching using VDJdb favored anti-spike CD8 responses, with private and CD4 specificities left missing.

The clonotype comes from an adult who was a healthcare worker with PCR-confirmed SARS-CoV-2 infection or an uninfected control (not recorded which). Sequencing input: whole blood. The V and J genes are TRBV28 and TRBJ2-6; possibly TRBD2 for D (5 bases). The CDR3 loop is CASREAGANVLTF. DNA of the CDR3: TGTGCCAGCAGGGAGGCTGGGGCCAACGTCCTGACTTTC. Drawing the rest from reference TRBV28 and TRBJ2-6, the complete variable domain is DVKVTQSSRYLVKRTGEKVFLECVQDMDHENMFWYRQDPGLGLRLIYFSYDVKMKEKGDIPEGYSVSREKKERFSLILESASTNQTSMYLCASREAGANVLTFGAGSRLTVL.